The rows below give T cell receptor beta chains drawn from one sample of a study of shared clonotypes between healthy human individuals. Sequencing used immunoSEQ multiplex PCR; TCRdb keeps in-frame clones, though not all of them. The sample gives a few million clones, approximately 95% of which show up once; 0.35% to 0.45% is in the top ten. The sequenced sample was naive CD4+ T cells from PBMCs. The receptors here all came from a man younger than 35 in good health. Some clones in this sample may be carry-over from other donors' samples. Each CDR3 is given with its conserved first and last residue. The order of the fields is CDR3 length, D gene, V gene, clone size, J gene, CDR3 DNA, CDR3 protein. D genes are given only for firm matches. Not every row has a clone size; where given, it reads once, few, many or a size class.

CDR3 length: 14; D gene: .; V gene: TRBV6-6; clone size: .; J gene: TRBJ1-1; CDR3 DNA: TGTGCCAGCAGTTATCCTCCAGAGAACACTGAAGCTTTCTTT; CDR3 protein: CASSYPPENTEAFF
CDR3 length: 13; D gene: .; V gene: TRBV5-1; clone size: .; J gene: TRBJ1-5; CDR3 DNA: TGCGCCAGCAGCTTTCTTGTAGATCAGCCCCAGCATTTT; CDR3 protein: CASSFLVDQPQHF
CDR3 length: 16; D gene: .; V gene: TRBV6-5; clone size: .; J gene: TRBJ1-2; CDR3 DNA: TGTGCCAGCAGTTACTTGACCGCCGGTCGGGGCTATGGCTACACCTTC; CDR3 protein: CASSYLTAGRGYGYTF
CDR3 length: 13; D gene: .; V gene: TRBV19; clone size: .; J gene: TRBJ2-5; CDR3 DNA: TGTGCCAGTAGTAGGACGGGACAAGAGACCCAGTACTTC; CDR3 protein: CASSRTGQETQYF
CDR3 length: 13; D gene: .; V gene: TRBV6-1; clone size: .; J gene: TRBJ2-7; CDR3 DNA: TGTGCCAGCAGTGAACAGGGGCTCTACGAGCAGTACTTC; CDR3 protein: CASSEQGLYEQYF
CDR3 length: 18; D gene: TRBD1; V gene: TRBV28; clone size: .; J gene: TRBJ2-6; CDR3 DNA: TGTGCCAGCAGTTTATGGGGGACAGGGGGAAGTGGGGCCAACGTCCTGACTTTC; CDR3 protein: CASSLWGTGGSGANVLTF
CDR3 length: 17; D gene: TRBD2; V gene: TRBV7-6; clone size: .; J gene: TRBJ2-1; CDR3 DNA: TGTGCCAGCAGCGGACCACCGACTAGCGGGAGAATCGATGAGCAGTTCTTC; CDR3 protein: CASSGPPTSGRIDEQFF
CDR3 length: 14; D gene: .; V gene: TRBV2; clone size: .; J gene: TRBJ2-1; CDR3 DNA: TGTGCCAGCAACTCTTACCAGGGGGGCAATGAGCAGTTCTTC; CDR3 protein: CASNSYQGGNEQFF
CDR3 length: 14; D gene: .; V gene: TRBV28; clone size: .; J gene: TRBJ2-7; CDR3 DNA: TGTGCCAGCAGTTTCCAAGAGGGGTACTACGAGCAGTACTTC; CDR3 protein: CASSFQEGYYEQYF
CDR3 length: 16; D gene: TRBD1; V gene: TRBV5-1; clone size: .; J gene: TRBJ2-3; CDR3 DNA: TGCGCCAGCAGCCCGGGGACAGGGGGTTGGACAGATACGCAGTATTTT; CDR3 protein: CASSPGTGGWTDTQYF
CDR3 length: 16; D gene: .; V gene: TRBV4-1; clone size: .; J gene: TRBJ1-1; CDR3 DNA: TGCGCCAGCAGCCCTTCTAGGAACGGCATGAACACTGAAGCTTTCTTT; CDR3 protein: CASSPSRNGMNTEAFF
CDR3 length: 17; D gene: .; V gene: TRBV19; clone size: .; J gene: TRBJ2-3; CDR3 DNA: TGTGCCAGTAGTGACCCCGGGAGAAGTTATTCTGGGGATACGCAGTATTTT; CDR3 protein: CASSDPGRSYSGDTQYF
CDR3 length: 14; D gene: .; V gene: TRBV6-6; clone size: .; J gene: TRBJ2-7; CDR3 DNA: TGTGCCAGCAGTTACATGGCAGTCTCCTACGAGCAGTACTTC; CDR3 protein: CASSYMAVSYEQYF
CDR3 length: 14; D gene: TRBD1; V gene: TRBV28; clone size: .; J gene: TRBJ1-2; CDR3 DNA: TGTGCCAGCAGTTTAGTGGGACAGCTCTATGGCTACACCTTC; CDR3 protein: CASSLVGQLYGYTF
CDR3 length: 19; D gene: .; V gene: TRBV4-1; clone size: .; J gene: TRBJ2-1; CDR3 DNA: TGCGCCAGCAGCCCGGACAGAGGGGAAGCGGGGAGCTCCTACAATGAGCAGTTCTTC; CDR3 protein: CASSPDRGEAGSSYNEQFF
CDR3 length: 16; D gene: TRBD2; V gene: TRBV5-4; clone size: .; J gene: TRBJ2-3; CDR3 DNA: TGTGCCAGCAGCTTGGGGACTAGCGGACGCACAGATACGCAGTATTTT; CDR3 protein: CASSLGTSGRTDTQYF
CDR3 length: 14; D gene: .; V gene: TRBV6-1; clone size: .; J gene: TRBJ1-4; CDR3 DNA: TGTGCCAGCAGGTCGACAAATGCGAATGAAAAACTGTTTTTT; CDR3 protein: CASRSTNANEKLFF
CDR3 length: 13; D gene: TRBD1; V gene: TRBV19; clone size: .; J gene: TRBJ1-2; CDR3 DNA: TGTGCCAGTAGTATGGACAGGGATGGGGGCTACACCTTC; CDR3 protein: CASSMDRDGGYTF
CDR3 length: 12; D gene: .; V gene: TRBV6-1; clone size: .; J gene: TRBJ1-2; CDR3 DNA: TGTGCCAGCAGTAACACGAACTATGGCTACACCTTC; CDR3 protein: CASSNTNYGYTF
CDR3 length: 17; D gene: .; V gene: TRBV29-1; clone size: once; J gene: TRBJ1-1; CDR3 DNA: TGCAGCGTTCCAAATCCCCTCGGGGCCATCCCGAACACTGAAGCTTTCTTT; CDR3 protein: CSVPNPLGAIPNTEAFF
CDR3 length: 14; D gene: TRBD1; V gene: TRBV19; clone size: .; J gene: TRBJ1-5; CDR3 DNA: TGTGCCAGTAGTATTACAGGGGATGGTCAGCCCCAGCATTTT; CDR3 protein: CASSITGDGQPQHF
CDR3 length: 14; D gene: .; V gene: TRBV18; clone size: .; J gene: TRBJ2-5; CDR3 DNA: TGTGCCAGCTCACCACAGGGGGTAGGCGAGACCCAGTACTTC; CDR3 protein: CASSPQGVGETQYF
CDR3 length: 15; D gene: .; V gene: TRBV19; clone size: .; J gene: TRBJ2-1; CDR3 DNA: TGTGCCAGTAGTATAGTCAGGGTCTCCTACAATGAGCAGTTCTTC; CDR3 protein: CASSIVRVSYNEQFF
CDR3 length: 15; D gene: .; V gene: TRBV18; clone size: .; J gene: TRBJ2-2; CDR3 DNA: TGTGCCAGCTCACCGCGGGACAGGAACACCGGGGAGCTGTTTTTT; CDR3 protein: CASSPRDRNTGELFF
CDR3 length: 13; D gene: .; V gene: TRBV6-6; clone size: .; J gene: TRBJ2-1; CDR3 DNA: TGTGCCAGCAGCGCCCCGGAGTTCGATGAGCAGTTCTTC; CDR3 protein: CASSAPEFDEQFF
CDR3 length: 13; D gene: .; V gene: TRBV5-6; clone size: .; J gene: TRBJ1-2; CDR3 DNA: TGTGCCAGCAGCAAAGACAGAAACTATGGCTACACCTTC; CDR3 protein: CASSKDRNYGYTF